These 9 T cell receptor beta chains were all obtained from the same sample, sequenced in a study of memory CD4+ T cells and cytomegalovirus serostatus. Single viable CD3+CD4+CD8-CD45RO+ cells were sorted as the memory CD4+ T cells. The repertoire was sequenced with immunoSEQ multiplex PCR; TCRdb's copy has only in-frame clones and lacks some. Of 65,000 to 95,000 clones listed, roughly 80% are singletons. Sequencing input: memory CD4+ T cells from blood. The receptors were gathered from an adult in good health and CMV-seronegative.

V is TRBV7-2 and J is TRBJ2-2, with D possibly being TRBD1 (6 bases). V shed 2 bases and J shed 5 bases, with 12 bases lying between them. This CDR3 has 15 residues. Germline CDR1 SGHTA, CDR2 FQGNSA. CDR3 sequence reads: CASSLRRTVTGELFF. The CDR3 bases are TGTGCCAGCAGCTTACGTCGGACAGTAACCGGGGAGCTGTTTTTT.

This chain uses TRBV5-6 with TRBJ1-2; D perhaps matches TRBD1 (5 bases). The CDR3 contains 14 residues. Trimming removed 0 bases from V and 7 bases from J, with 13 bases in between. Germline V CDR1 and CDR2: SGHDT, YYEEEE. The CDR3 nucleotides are TGTGCCAGCAGCTTGGGGGGGAAACGGTTTGGCTACACCTTC. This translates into CASSLGGKRFGYTF.

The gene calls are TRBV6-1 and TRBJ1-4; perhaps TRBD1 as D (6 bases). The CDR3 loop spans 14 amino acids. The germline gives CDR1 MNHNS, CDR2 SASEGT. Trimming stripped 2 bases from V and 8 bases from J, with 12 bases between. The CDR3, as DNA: TGTGCCAGCAGTGAACAGGGGAGATCCGAAAAACTGTTTTTT. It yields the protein CASSEQGRSEKLFF.

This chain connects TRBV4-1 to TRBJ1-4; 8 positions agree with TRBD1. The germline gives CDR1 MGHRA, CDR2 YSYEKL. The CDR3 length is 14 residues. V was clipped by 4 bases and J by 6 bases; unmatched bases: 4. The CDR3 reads CASSLGTGDEKLFF. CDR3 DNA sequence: TGCGCCAGCAGCCTCGGGACAGGCGATGAAAAACTGTTTTTT.

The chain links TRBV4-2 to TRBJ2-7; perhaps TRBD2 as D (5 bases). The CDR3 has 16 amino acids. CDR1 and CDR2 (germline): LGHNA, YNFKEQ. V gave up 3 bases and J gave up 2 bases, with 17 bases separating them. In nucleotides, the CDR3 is TGTGCCAGCAGCCAGGCCGCCGGGGTGATGACCTACGAGCAGTACTTC. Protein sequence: CASSQAAGVMTYEQYF.

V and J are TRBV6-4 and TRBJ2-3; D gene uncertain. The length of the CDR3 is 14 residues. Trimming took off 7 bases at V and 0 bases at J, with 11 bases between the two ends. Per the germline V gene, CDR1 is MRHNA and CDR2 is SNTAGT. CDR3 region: CASKEIPSTDTQYF. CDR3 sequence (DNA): TGTGCCAGCAAGGAGATCCCTAGCACAGATACGCAGTATTTT.

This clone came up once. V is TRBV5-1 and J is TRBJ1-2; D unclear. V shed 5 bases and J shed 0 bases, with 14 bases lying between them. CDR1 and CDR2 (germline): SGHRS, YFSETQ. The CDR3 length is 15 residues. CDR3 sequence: CASRNSPGTNYGYTF. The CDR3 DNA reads TGCGCCAGCAGAAATAGCCCTGGGACTAACTATGGCTACACCTTC. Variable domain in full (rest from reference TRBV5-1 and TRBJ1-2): KAGVTQTPRYLIKTRGQQVTLSCSPISGHRSVSWYQQTPGQGLQFLFEYFSETQRNKGNFPGRFSGRQFSNSRSEMNVSTLELGDSALYLCASRNSPGTNYGYTFGSGTRLTVV.

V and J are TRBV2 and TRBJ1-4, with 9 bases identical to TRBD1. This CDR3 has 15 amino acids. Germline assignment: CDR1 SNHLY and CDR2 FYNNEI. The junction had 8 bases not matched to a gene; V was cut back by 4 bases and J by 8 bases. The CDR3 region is CASSGNRGLGEKLFF. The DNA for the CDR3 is TGTGCCAGCAGTGGAAACAGGGGGCTAGGGGAAAAACTGTTTTTT.

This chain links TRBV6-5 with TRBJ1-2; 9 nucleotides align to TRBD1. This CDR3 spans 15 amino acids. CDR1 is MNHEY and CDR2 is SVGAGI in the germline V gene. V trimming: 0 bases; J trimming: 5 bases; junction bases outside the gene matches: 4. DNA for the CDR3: TGTGCCAGCAGTTACTCGGAGGGACAGGGATATGGCTACACCTTC. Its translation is CASSYSEGQGYGYTF.